Shown below are 2 T cell receptor beta chains from a single sample sequenced in a study of sequential checkpoint blockade in melanoma. Sequencing used immunoSEQ multiplex PCR; TCRdb keeps in-frame clones, though not all of them. The profile shows 4,000 to 5,000 clones, roughly 40% of them singletons. The treatment was: randomized to nivolumab then ipilimumab (arm A) or the reverse (arm B). The starting material was tumor tissue (inferred from file names), obtained from a patient given nivolumab and ipilimumab in sequence. The receptors were gathered from a human donor with melanoma.

The V gene is TRBV28, the J gene TRBJ1-2; unclear D gene. V was cut by 5 bases and J by 4 bases, with 8 bases left in between. The CDR3 runs to 12 residues. Germline lookup yields CDR1 MDHEN and CDR2 SYDVKM. The CDR3 DNA sequence: TGTGCCAGCAGTCCCCGGTCCTATGGCTACACCTTC. This codes for CASSPRSYGYTF.

In its sample, this clone was seen once. CDR3: CAWMHPSNSYEQYF. The CDR3 region has the DNA TGTGCCTGGATGCACCCTTCGAACTCCTACGAGCAGTACTTC. The rearrangement uses TRBV30 and TRBJ2-7, with unresolved D. This CDR3 has 14 residues. The germline V gene encodes CDR1 GTSNPN and CDR2 SVGIG (reference sequence). The V end lost 4 bases, the J end lost 0 bases, and 13 bases lay between the germline ends.